These 14 T cell receptor beta chains came from one sample sequenced in a study of shared clonotypes between healthy human individuals. TCRdb's copy holds only in-frame clones and misses some; the assay was immunoSEQ multiplex PCR. Of some 2,400,000 clones in the sample, approximately 96% were seen once. Sequencing was done on a sample of naive CD4+ T cells sorted from blood. The sample's subset: CD45RA+ positively selected. The origin of the receptors is a man aged 18 to 30 in good health.

The chain employs TRBV5-1 and TRBJ1-4, with D perhaps TRBD1 (6 bases). This CDR3 has 16 amino acids. The V gene lost 3 bases and the J gene lost 2 bases, with 14 bases spanning the gap. Germline loops: CDR1 SGHRS, CDR2 YFSETQ. The CDR3 bases are TGCGCCAGCAGCTCCCTCGGGGGGGGCACTAATGAAAAACTGTTTTTT. Translating gives CASSSLGGGTNEKLFF. The full variable domain, rest sourced from reference TRBV5-1 and TRBJ1-4, is KAGVTQTPRYLIKTRGQQVTLSCSPISGHRSVSWYQQTPGQGLQFLFEYFSETQRNKGNFPGRFSGRQFSNSRSEMNVSTLELGDSALYLCASSSLGGGTNEKLFFGSGTQLSVL.

This chain links TRBV7-9 with TRBJ1-5; the D gene is possibly TRBD1 (5 bases). V lost 1 base, J lost 1 base, and 8 bases lay in between. Germline V gene lookup returns CDR1 SEHNR and CDR2 FQNEAQ (reference sequence). The CDR3 contains 15 residues. CDR3 nucleotides: TGTGCCAGCAGCTTAGGGAGGGGAAGCAATCAGCCCCAGCATTTT. This encodes CASSLGRGSNQPQHF.

The rearrangement uses TRBV9 and TRBJ1-4; a possible D gene is TRBD1 (5 bases). The germline V and J ends were trimmed by 1 base and 6 bases, with 13 bases remaining between them. Germline CDR1 is SGDLS and CDR2 is YYNGEE. The CDR3 extends over 15 amino acids. CDR3 in DNA: TGTGCCAGCAGCGTATCGGGACGGGGGGATGAAAAACTGTTTTTT. It yields the protein CASSVSGRGDEKLFF.

The V gene is TRBV4-1, the J gene TRBJ2-5, with a possible D match to TRBD2 (7 bases). The germline CDR1 and CDR2 sequences are MGHRA and YSYEKL. The CDR3 totals 15 residues. The V end was cut by 2 bases, the J end by 5 bases, with 15 bases between. DNA for the CDR3: TGCGCCAGCAGCCAAACAGGGACTACCCAGGAGACCCAGTACTTC. As protein: CASSQTGTTQETQYF.

As to this clone: The same CDR3 can be traced to other DNA sequences in this sample. This chain links TRBV6-5 with TRBJ2-7; D might be TRBD1 (6 bases). CDR1 and CDR2 (germline): MNHEY, SVGAGI. The CDR3 loop spans 14 amino acids. V was shortened by 0 bases and J by 4 bases, with 10 bases between the two germline ends. The CDR3 sequence is CASSYSPRGYEQYF. The DNA for the CDR3 is TGTGCCAGCAGTTACTCGCCCAGGGGTTACGAGCAGTACTTC.

The rearrangement joins TRBV5-4 to TRBJ2-1; 9 bases line up with TRBD2. V lost 4 bases to trimming and J lost 1 base; unmatched junction nucleotides: 9. The CDR3 is 17 amino acids. Germline CDR1 SGHNT, CDR2 YYREEE (reference sequence). Written as DNA, the CDR3 is TGTGCCAGCAGCCGGCACGCGGGACTAGCTTCCTACAATGAGCAGTTCTTC. Its protein is CASSRHAGLASYNEQFF.

This clone has a single count. The rearrangement uses TRBV18 and TRBJ1-1, with TRBD1 identical over 9 bases. This CDR3 spans 15 amino acids. Trimming at V came to 4 bases and at J to 1 base, leaving 4 bases not matched to a gene. The germline V gene encodes CDR1 KGHSH and CDR2 LQKENI. CDR3 nucleotide sequence: TGTGCCAGCTCACTGGGGACAGGGACGAACACTGAAGCTTTCTTT. It codes for CASSLGTGTNTEAFF.

J is TRBJ2-2 and V is TRBV7-2; no reliable D call. Germline V CDR1 and CDR2: SGHTA, FQGNSA. The ends were cut back, 7 bases at V and 5 bases at J, with 5 bases in the middle. CDR3 length: 11 residues. CDR3 in DNA: TGTGCCAGCACCCCAACCGGGGAGCTGTTTTTT. Translation gives CASTPTGELFF.

The J gene is TRBJ2-3, the V gene TRBV12-5, with D possibly being TRBD2 (5 bases). This CDR3 is 15 amino acids long. The germline V gene has CDR1 LGHNT and CDR2 FRNRAP. Trimming took 1 base from V and 1 from J, leaving 9 bases between them. DNA for the CDR3: TGTGCTAGTGGTTTGGGACGGGGAGGCACAGATACGCAGTATTTT. Translating gives CASGLGRGGTDTQYF.

CDR3 nucleotide sequence: TGTGCCAGTAGTGGACAGGGGGCACAATCCTACAATGAGCAGTTCTTC. This translates into CASSGQGAQSYNEQFF. V gene TRBV19 combines with J gene TRBJ2-1; 11 positions agree with TRBD1. With V trimmed by 5 bases and J by 1 base, 4 bases remained unmatched. The CDR3 has 16 amino acids. Germline CDR1 reads LNHDA; CDR2 reads SQIVND (reference sequence).

The chain has TRBV5-6 and TRBJ2-5; D could derive from TRBD1 or TRBD2 (5 bases each). The CDR3 has 14 amino acids. Germline CDR1 is SGHDT and CDR2 is YYEEEE. V was pared by 4 bases and J by 5 bases, with 15 bases between. Here the CDR3 reads CASSRGGLGETQYF. In DNA form, the CDR3 reads TGTGCCAGCAGCCGTGGGGGTCTCGGGGAGACCCAGTACTTC.

The V gene is TRBV6-1, the J gene TRBJ2-2, with D possibly being TRBD1 or TRBD2 (6 bases each). CDR3 length equals 15 residues. The V end was cut by 7 bases, the J end by 4 bases, with 16 bases between. Germline-derived CDR1 and CDR2 are MNHNS and SASEGT. The CDR3 spells CASTRGGLFTGELFF. The CDR3 nucleotides are TGTGCCAGCACCAGGGGAGGACTCTTCACCGGGGAGCTGTTTTTT.

This clone was picked up a small number of times. This CDR3 fails to terminate in the conserved phenylalanine or tryptophan, so it likely reflects a read error. No DNA is shown, since the ends of the CDR3 on it are uncertain; the CDR3 is the one TCRdb lists. V and J are TRBV20-1 and TRBJ2-7. The CDR3 is 8 residues long, counting both termini. CDR1 DFQATT and CDR2 SNEGSKA come from the germline V gene (reference sequence). The CDR3 sequence: CSAREDQA.

The chain uses TRBV28 and TRBJ1-5, with a possible D match to TRBD1 (5 bases). The ends were cut back, 5 bases at V and 5 bases at J, with 13 bases in the middle. Germline assignment: CDR1 MDHEN and CDR2 SYDVKM. The CDR3 is 14 amino acids. The CDR3 region is CASSPQGNDQPQHF. As DNA, the CDR3 is TGTGCCAGCAGTCCCCAGGGAAACGATCAGCCCCAGCATTTT.